The entry below describes one TCR beta chain. Within the sample, other DNA sequences also encode this same CDR3. This record comes from a study of shared clonotypes between healthy human individuals. The repertoire was sequenced with immunoSEQ multiplex PCR; TCRdb's copy has only in-frame clones and lacks some. The table records about a million clones, 70% to 85% of them present only once. Trimming cost V 3 bases and J 0 bases; bases outside gene matches: 1. CDR1 is KGHSH, CDR2 LQKENI, per germline. The CDR3 totals 15 residues. Sequenced sample: memory CD4+ T cells from PBMCs. Noted subset: CD45RA-negative fraction. This receptor was obtained from a man aged 18 to 29 in good health. Some clones in this sample may be carry-over from other donors' samples. V gene TRBV18 combines with J gene TRBJ1-3, with 8 bases aligning to TRBD1. The CDR3 DNA reads TGTGCCAGCTCACCCGGGACAGGCTCTGGAAACACCATATATTTT. The encoded protein is CASSPGTGSGNTIYF.